This TCR beta chain originates from a study of blood T cells in healthy people across ages (dated by TCRdb to about 2015). Broadly, across the study: Template switching captured roughly one uniquely barcoded TCR beta cDNA molecule per two T cells in model experiments. The donors were divided into four age groups: young (average roughly 17 years), middle-aged (approximately 41), aged (roughly 66) and long-lived (around 87). The study analyzed two additional independent replicas of 1 million unique cDNA reads from the same blood draw for two donors, one aged 18 to 30 and one aged 80 or older. Age-related changes in TCR beta repertoire diversity were measured in the study by deep sequencing normalized with unique cDNA molecular identifiers. To avoid experimental bias, donors of different ages were spread randomly across the sequencing lanes.

This clonotype occurred a few times. Its antigen specificity is not known. Base qualities are not at hand, and no much larger clone is one base apart. The library was obtained by 5' RACE. Sequencing took place on an Illumina HiSeq 2500. A second PCR of roughly 7 to 12 cycles was run with a J-beta primer mix and a sample-barcoded 5' primer. Each TCR beta cDNA molecule received a unique molecular identifier from a template-switch 5' adaptor carrying 12 random nucleotides. At least 2.5 million CDR3-containing paired-end reads were obtained from each sample. All of the RNA was converted into first-strand cDNA using the Mint cDNA synthesis kit, with a TRBC-specific oligonucleotide serving as the primer. After uracil-DNA glycosylase treatment, a first 18-cycle PCR used universal primers M1SS and BC2_uni_R on all cDNA. The paper's data handling went like this. For normalization, 1 million high-quality reads were randomly selected from each sample, with every read carrying a distinct molecular identifier. Instead of being binned into consensus sequences, reads that shared molecular identifiers were thrown out. CDR3 identification, clonotype clustering and error correction used MiTCR with a Q25 quality threshold and the strictest error-elimination algorithm. A nonparametric unseen species model with Euler transformation was used to estimate lower-bound total TCR beta diversity. Through fastp at Q25 and MiXCR, TCRdb rebuilt clones from the public reads, retaining in-frame beta chains. Here each entry gathers all rows of one CDR3 protein and keeps the most common genes and DNA. The V and J calls come from TCRdb's annotation, not from the publication. This sample is represented by 870,000 or so distinct CDR3 sequences; 29% of them were singletons. In total, the top ten clones hold roughly 17% of the sample.

Findings and caveats that apply to the study as a whole: Because profiling used bulk unsorted PBMCs, naive and antigen-experienced compartments could not be compared conclusively. The CMV infection status of donors was not known, potentially confounding age-related changes in expanded clonotypes. The percentage of naive T cells measured by flow cytometry correlated strongly with observed TCR beta diversity. Total diversity estimates from one million sequenced T cells were considered lower bounds and underestimates. The long-lived group showed more naive CD4+ T cells, fewer expanded clones and increased TCR diversity than the aged group, suggesting age selection. Observed TCR beta diversity per million T cells fell roughly linearly with age, and a significant reduction was already apparent by age roughly 40.

Donors were roughly 40 systemically healthy Caucasian individuals from Russia aged 6 to 90 years. About 10 milliliters of peripheral blood were drawn from each donor into EDTA-treated Vacutainer tubes. Ficoll-Paque density-gradient centrifugation was used to isolate PBMCs, with at least 6.5 million per sample. Total RNA, at least 6 micrograms per sample, was extracted from PBMCs with Trizol reagent. For every donor, an aliquot of PBMCs went through flow cytometry to measure the percentages of naive CD45RAhigh/CD27high T cells. The CDR3, from cysteine to phenylalanine, totals 16 residues. The DNA shown is the 48-base CDR3, in frame from base 1. The germline V gene provides CDR1 SGDLS and CDR2 YYNGEE. For this chain, trimming is 0 bases at the V end and 7 bases at the J end, and the number of junction bases without a gene match is 10.

The chain uses TRBV9 and TRBJ2-1; 7 central bases correspond to TRBD2. The sequence came from a woman older than 75 in good health. Source material: blood. The CDR3 here reads CASSVAPAGRGNEQFF. In nucleotides, the sequence is TGTGCCAGCAGCGTAGCTCCAGCGGGACGAGGAAATGAGCAGTTCTTC.